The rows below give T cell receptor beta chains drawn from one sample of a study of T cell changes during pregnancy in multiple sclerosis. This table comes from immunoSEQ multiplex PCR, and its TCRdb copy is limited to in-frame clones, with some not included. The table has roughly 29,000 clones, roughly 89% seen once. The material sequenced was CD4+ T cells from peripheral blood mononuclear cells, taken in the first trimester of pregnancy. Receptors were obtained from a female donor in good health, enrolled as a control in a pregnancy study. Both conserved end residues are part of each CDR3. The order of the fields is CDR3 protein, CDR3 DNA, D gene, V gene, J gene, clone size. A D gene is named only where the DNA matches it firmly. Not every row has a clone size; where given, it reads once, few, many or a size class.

CDR3 protein: CASSRGQGWSRPQHF
CDR3 DNA: TGTGCCAGTAGTAGAGGACAGGGTTGGTCGCGGCCCCAGCATTTT
D gene: TRBD1
V gene: TRBV19
J gene: TRBJ1-5
clone size: NA

CDR3 protein: CASSMEGAPGGELFF
CDR3 DNA: TGTGCCAGTAGTATGGAGGGGGCGCCGGGCGGGGAGCTGTTTTTT
D gene: NA
V gene: TRBV19
J gene: TRBJ2-2
clone size: NA

CDR3 protein: CASSERAGTQYF
CDR3 DNA: TGTGCCAGCAGCGAGAGGGCGGGGACCCAGTACTTC
D gene: NA
V gene: TRBV7-2
J gene: TRBJ2-5
clone size: few

CDR3 protein: CASSPRLREKLFF
CDR3 DNA: TGTGCCAGCAGCCCCAGGCTTCGTGAAAAACTGTTTTTT
D gene: NA
V gene: TRBV14
J gene: TRBJ1-4
clone size: medium-sized

CDR3 protein: CSVRARGPQETQYF
CDR3 DNA: NA
D gene: NA
V gene: TRBV29-1
J gene: TRBJ2-5
clone size: NA

CDR3 protein: CAWSRGTSGTYEQYF
CDR3 DNA: TGTGCCTGGAGTAGAGGGACTAGCGGAACCTACGAGCAGTACTTC
D gene: TRBD2
V gene: TRBV30
J gene: TRBJ2-7
clone size: NA

CDR3 protein: CASSLRGRGDEQFF
CDR3 DNA: TGTGCCAGCAGCTTACGAGGGAGGGGGGATGAGCAGTTCTTC
D gene: NA
V gene: TRBV7-3
J gene: TRBJ2-1
clone size: NA

CDR3 protein: CASSKGHRGDSPLHF
CDR3 DNA: TGTGCCAGCAGCAAGGGCCACAGGGGTGATTCACCCCTCCACTTT
D gene: NA
V gene: TRBV21-1
J gene: TRBJ1-6
clone size: few

CDR3 protein: CASSEGGGVTYEQYF
CDR3 DNA: TGTGCCAGCAGCGAGGGCGGGGGGGTAACCTACGAGCAGTACTTC
D gene: TRBD2
V gene: TRBV7-2
J gene: TRBJ2-7
clone size: NA

CDR3 protein: CASSPGAINTEAFF
CDR3 DNA: TGTGCCAGCTCACCAGGGGCCATTAACACTGAAGCTTTCTTT
D gene: NA
V gene: TRBV18
J gene: TRBJ1-1
clone size: NA

CDR3 protein: CASSYWGGGVETQYF
CDR3 DNA: TGTGCCAGCAGTTACTGGGGGGGTGGCGTGGAGACCCAGTACTTC
D gene: TRBD2
V gene: TRBV6-5
J gene: TRBJ2-5
clone size: NA

CDR3 protein: CASSLGGRVPGNTIYF
CDR3 DNA: TGTGCCAGCAGCTTGGGCGGCAGAGTCCCTGGAAACACCATATATTTT
D gene: NA
V gene: TRBV5-6
J gene: TRBJ1-3
clone size: NA

CDR3 protein: CASSLPFYNEQFF
CDR3 DNA: TGTGCCAGCAGCTTACCTTTCTACAATGAGCAGTTCTTC
D gene: NA
V gene: TRBV7-2
J gene: TRBJ2-1
clone size: NA

CDR3 protein: CASSYSVARGETQYF
CDR3 DNA: TGTGCCAGCAGTTACTCTGTGGCTAGGGGAGAGACCCAGTACTTC
D gene: NA
V gene: TRBV6-5
J gene: TRBJ2-5
clone size: NA

CDR3 protein: CASKTMGPNQPQHF
CDR3 DNA: TGTGCCAGCAAAACAATGGGGCCGAATCAGCCCCAGCATTTT
D gene: NA
V gene: TRBV2
J gene: TRBJ1-5
clone size: medium-sized

CDR3 protein: CASSLSGGPQETQYF
CDR3 DNA: TGTGCCAGCAGCTTAAGCGGGGGACCCCAAGAGACCCAGTACTTC
D gene: TRBD2
V gene: TRBV11-2
J gene: TRBJ2-5
clone size: NA

CDR3 protein: CASSYSGAGMPYEQYF
CDR3 DNA: TGTGCCAGCAGTTACTCAGGAGCCGGGATGCCCTACGAGCAGTACTTC
D gene: NA
V gene: TRBV28
J gene: TRBJ2-7
clone size: once

CDR3 protein: CAWRTPWAERGTQYF
CDR3 DNA: TGTGCCTGGAGAACCCCCTGGGCAGAACGGGGGACCCAGTACTTC
D gene: NA
V gene: TRBV30
J gene: TRBJ2-5
clone size: NA

CDR3 protein: CASRTLAYEQFF
CDR3 DNA: TGTGCCAGCAGGACCTTAGCGTATGAGCAGTTCTTC
D gene: NA
V gene: TRBV2
J gene: TRBJ2-1
clone size: NA

CDR3 protein: CASSPTPTGFEQYF
CDR3 DNA: TGTGCCAGCAGCCCTACACCGACAGGGTTCGAGCAGTACTTC
D gene: TRBD1
V gene: TRBV7-6
J gene: TRBJ2-7
clone size: NA

CDR3 protein: CASSFGGGPSADTQYF
CDR3 DNA: TGTGCCAGCAGCTTCGGGGGAGGGCCCTCGGCAGATACGCAGTATTTT
D gene: TRBD2
V gene: TRBV11-1
J gene: TRBJ2-3
clone size: NA

CDR3 protein: CASSIQGAKYNEQFF
CDR3 DNA: TGTGCCAGTAGTATTCAGGGGGCAAAATACAATGAGCAGTTCTTC
D gene: TRBD1
V gene: TRBV19
J gene: TRBJ2-1
clone size: NA

CDR3 protein: CASSQGWAATSYTF
CDR3 DNA: TGCGCCAGCAGCCAAGGCTGGGCCGCGACCTCCTACACCTTC
D gene: NA
V gene: TRBV4-1
J gene: TRBJ1-2
clone size: NA

CDR3 protein: CAWRSQLNTEAFF
CDR3 DNA: TGTGCCTGGCGTTCGCAGTTGAACACTGAAGCTTTCTTT
D gene: NA
V gene: TRBV30
J gene: TRBJ1-1
clone size: few

CDR3 protein: CASSGTDNQPQHF
CDR3 DNA: TGTGCCAGTAGCGGGACAGATAATCAGCCCCAGCATTTT
D gene: TRBD1
V gene: TRBV19
J gene: TRBJ1-5
clone size: NA

CDR3 protein: CATGQGALKDTQYF
CDR3 DNA: TGTGCCACGGGACAGGGCGCCCTAAAAGATACGCAGTATTTT
D gene: TRBD1
V gene: TRBV7-9
J gene: TRBJ2-3
clone size: NA

CDR3 protein: CASSQVSVNTIYF
CDR3 DNA: TGTGCCAGCAGCCAAGTTTCTGTAAACACCATATATTTT
D gene: NA
V gene: TRBV4-2
J gene: TRBJ1-3
clone size: NA

CDR3 protein: CASSLGAGFEQYF
CDR3 DNA: TGTGCCAGCAGCTTGGGGGCGGGTTTCGAGCAGTACTTC
D gene: NA
V gene: TRBV7-2
J gene: TRBJ2-7
clone size: NA

CDR3 protein: CASSRRAIYGEQFF
CDR3 DNA: TGTGCCAGCAGCCGGCGGGCCATATACGGTGAGCAGTTCTTC
D gene: NA
V gene: TRBV13
J gene: TRBJ2-1
clone size: NA

CDR3 protein: CASSFRGTSGGAGDTQYF
CDR3 DNA: TGTGCCAGCAGCTTCCGAGGGACTAGCGGGGGGGCCGGGGATACGCAGTATTTT
D gene: TRBD2
V gene: TRBV11-3
J gene: TRBJ2-3
clone size: once

CDR3 protein: CASSQEASGGAVGGGRDTQYF
CDR3 DNA: TGCGCCAGCAGCCAAGAGGCGTCAGGGGGCGCGGTGGGGGGAGGGAGAGATACGCAGTATTTT
D gene: NA
V gene: TRBV4-1
J gene: TRBJ2-3
clone size: NA

CDR3 protein: CASSLDGVEQPQHF
CDR3 DNA: TGCGCCAGCAGCTTGGACGGGGTAGAGCAGCCCCAGCATTTT
D gene: NA
V gene: TRBV5-1
J gene: TRBJ1-5
clone size: NA

CDR3 protein: CASSLQGNEQYF
CDR3 DNA: TGTGCCAGCAGTTTACAGGGCAACGAGCAGTACTTC
D gene: NA
V gene: TRBV28
J gene: TRBJ2-7
clone size: NA

CDR3 protein: CATSLKRTLTNYGYTF
CDR3 DNA: TGTGCCACCTCCCTTAAGAGGACACTAACTAACTATGGCTACACCTTC
D gene: NA
V gene: TRBV19
J gene: TRBJ1-2
clone size: NA

CDR3 protein: CASRRLAGGYEQFF
CDR3 DNA: TGTGCCAGCAGGCGGCTAGCGGGGGGGTATGAGCAGTTCTTC
D gene: TRBD2
V gene: TRBV7-6
J gene: TRBJ2-1
clone size: NA

CDR3 protein: CASSEGAGGPYEQYF
CDR3 DNA: TGTGCCAGCAGTGAAGGAGCGGGGGGTCCTTACGAGCAGTACTTC
D gene: TRBD2
V gene: TRBV6-1
J gene: TRBJ2-7
clone size: few

CDR3 protein: CASSIGREDTQYF
CDR3 DNA: TGTGCCAGCAGCATCGGGAGAGAAGATACGCAGTATTTT
D gene: NA
V gene: TRBV7-2
J gene: TRBJ2-3
clone size: NA

CDR3 protein: CASSRTSAGENYGYTF
CDR3 DNA: TGTGCCAGCAGCCGGACGTCGGCAGGGGAAAACTATGGCTACACCTTC
D gene: NA
V gene: TRBV4-2
J gene: TRBJ1-2
clone size: few

CDR3 protein: CASSPMRWDTEAFF
CDR3 DNA: TGTGCCAGCAGTCCGATGAGGTGGGACACTGAAGCTTTCTTT
D gene: NA
V gene: TRBV28
J gene: TRBJ1-1
clone size: NA

CDR3 protein: CASSSATRGEQYF
CDR3 DNA: TGTGCCAGCAGCTCGGCGACCCGAGGCGAGCAGTACTTC
D gene: NA
V gene: TRBV11-2
J gene: TRBJ2-7
clone size: NA

CDR3 protein: CASSLEWSSGLYEQYF
CDR3 DNA: TGCGCCAGCAGCTTGGAATGGAGTAGCGGTCTCTACGAGCAGTACTTC
D gene: NA
V gene: TRBV5-1
J gene: TRBJ2-7
clone size: NA

CDR3 protein: CASSRDRDEQYF
CDR3 DNA: TGCGCCAGCAGCAGGGACAGGGACGAGCAGTACTTC
D gene: TRBD1
V gene: TRBV5-1
J gene: TRBJ2-7
clone size: NA

CDR3 protein: CASSVAGRAINEQFF
CDR3 DNA: TGTGCCAGCAGCGTAGCGGGGAGGGCCATTAATGAGCAGTTCTTC
D gene: TRBD2
V gene: TRBV9
J gene: TRBJ2-1
clone size: NA